Below, one TCR beta chain is given with its context. The sample belongs to a study of blood T cell repertoires in COVID-19. Turning to the study itself: Acute-phase and convalescent COVID-19 samples originated in the United States, Italy and Spain. In each case, the material was cDNA or gDNA derived from T cells, B-cell-depleted T cells, or PBMCs.

In the authors' methods: Researchers report that nucleated cell counts were estimated from reference gene primer amplification. TCRdb's copy holds only in-frame clones and misses some; the assay was immunoSEQ multiplex PCR. V and J calls and clone size follow that table, whereas D and trimming were derived from the DNA. This sample has 230,000 or so clones, with roughly 82% found just once. The source of this sequence is a man aged 40-49 years who had recovered from COVID-19. Sequenced: peripheral blood.

CDR3 DNA: TGTGCCACCCGGAGCGCTATGAACACTGAAGCTTTCTTT. It specifies CATRSAMNTEAFF. The chain uses TRBV6-6 and TRBJ1-1, with D unclear. The CDR3 consists of 13 residues. V lost 10 bases and J 0 bases, leaving 12 bases between the germline ends. Germline assignment: CDR1 MNHNY and CDR2 SVGAGI (reference sequence).